The 26 T cell receptor beta chains presented below share a single source sample, sequenced in a study of blood T cell repertoires in COVID-19. TCRdb's table, derived via immunoSEQ multiplex PCR, lists solely in-frame clones and lacks some. The sample holds roughly 73,000 clones, roughly nine tenths seen once. Sequencing was carried out using peripheral blood. These receptors all come from a man aged 80 or over with acute or convalescent COVID-19.

V is TRBV21-1 and J is TRBJ2-1; the D call of TRBD2 is as the table states it, not checked on the DNA. TRBV21-1 is a pseudogene segment. The length of the CDR3 is 13 residues. CDR3 DNA sequence: TGTGCCAGCAGCAACGGTATCGGGAATGAGCAGTTCTTC. Translation: CASSNGIGNEQFF.

This chain joins TRBV6-5 and TRBJ2-2, with 7 nucleotides matching TRBD2. The J segment lost 2 bases and the V segment lost 4 bases, leaving 4 bases of the junction unmatched. The CDR3 totals 15 residues. The germline CDR1 and CDR2 sequences are MNHEY and SVGAGI. The chain's CDR3 is CASSLTSRNTGELFF. For the CDR3, the DNA is TGTGCCAGCAGTTTGACTAGCCGAAACACCGGGGAGCTGTTTTTT.

This clone appeared once. The chain combines TRBV2 with TRBJ2-2; 12 bases are shared with TRBD1. The CDR3 contains 15 residues. V lost 4 bases, J lost 7 bases, and 4 bases stayed unmatched. Germline V CDR1 and CDR2: SNHLY, FYNNEI. CDR3 coding DNA: TGTGCCAGCAGTGCCGGGACAGGGGGCGGCGGGGAGCTGTTTTTT. Protein: CASSAGTGGGGELFF.

This rearrangement joins TRBV6-5 to TRBJ2-3; D may be TRBD2 (6 bases). Trimming removed 4 bases from V and 3 bases from J, with 14 bases in between. Germline V gene data show CDR1 as MNHEY and CDR2 as SVGAGI. CDR3 size: 15 residues. The CDR3 DNA follows: TGTGCCAGCAGTTCGACTAGTTTAAGGACAGATACGCAGTATTTT. Amino acids: CASSSTSLRTDTQYF.

V and J are TRBV2 and TRBJ2-1; the match to TRBD2 covers 12 bases. CDR3 length: 15 amino acids. With V trimmed by 5 bases and J by 7 bases, 6 bases remained unmatched. Germline CDR1 and CDR2: SNHLY and FYNNEI. The CDR3 sequence: CASSQTSGRRNEQFF. DNA of the CDR3: TGTGCCAGCAGTCAGACTAGCGGGAGACGGAATGAGCAGTTCTTC.

The J gene is TRBJ2-7, the V gene TRBV19; 7 positions match TRBD1. This CDR3 has 15 residues. CDR1 LNHDA and CDR2 SQIVND come from the germline V gene (reference sequence). Trimming at V came to 5 bases and at J to 1 base, leaving 8 bases not matched to a gene. The CDR3 DNA sequence: TGTGCCAGTAGTCGGGACAGCTCTTCGTCCTACGAGCAGTACTTC. It encodes CASSRDSSSSYEQYF.

The V and J genes are TRBV13 and TRBJ1-4; 7 nucleotides agree with TRBD1. This CDR3 has 17 amino acids. V was pared by 0 bases and J by 0 bases, with 4 bases of the junction left unmatched. Germline assignment: CDR1 PRHDT and CDR2 FYEKMQ (reference sequence). This CDR3 reads CASSLGEGAATNEKLFF. The CDR3 region has the DNA TGTGCCAGCAGCTTAGGGGAGGGGGCTGCAACTAATGAAAAACTGTTTTTT.

The gene calls are TRBV7-3 and TRBJ1-1; possibly TRBD1 for D (5 bases). This CDR3 is built from 13 residues. Trimming removed 0 bases at V and 7 bases at J, with 9 bases between. Germline lookup yields CDR1 SGHTA and CDR2 FQGTGA. CDR3 protein: CASSLTKQGEAFF. DNA of the CDR3: TGTGCCAGCAGCTTAACGAAGCAGGGTGAAGCTTTCTTT.

The rearrangement uses TRBV7-3 and TRBJ2-1; TRBD2 agrees at 10 bases. This CDR3 region has 16 residues. The V gene end was trimmed by 4 bases and the J gene end by 2 bases; junction bases not matched to a gene: 5. CDR1 and CDR2 (germline): SGHTA, FQGTGA. The CDR3 DNA follows: TGTGCCAGCAGCTCCATTAGCGGGAGGCCCTACAATGAGCAGTTCTTC. Residues: CASSSISGRPYNEQFF.

The rearrangement links TRBV19 to TRBJ2-2, with TRBD2 matching 9 bases. After removal of 3 bases from V and 4 bases from J, the junction contained 6 bases not matched to a gene. CDR1 and CDR2 (germline): LNHDA, SQIVND (reference sequence). CDR3 length: 16 residues. The CDR3 DNA follows: TGTGCCAGTAGTATTTCGGCGGGGGGGCTCACCGGGGAGCTGTTTTTT. Its translation is CASSISAGGLTGELFF.

J is TRBJ1-4 and V is TRBV5-1; D might be TRBD1 (6 bases). From germline, CDR1 is SGHRS and CDR2 YFSETQ. The CDR3 covers 14 residues. Trimming stripped 2 bases from V and 5 bases from J, with 10 bases between. This CDR3 reads CASSFGQQNEKLFF. For the CDR3, the DNA is TGCGCCAGCAGCTTCGGACAGCAAAATGAAAAACTGTTTTTT.

CDR3 nucleotides: TGCGCCAGTACGACAGGGGGAGTTAGCACAGATACGCAGTATTTT. Translated, it gives CASTTGGVSTDTQYF. V is TRBV5-1 and J is TRBJ2-3, with 9 bases fitting TRBD1. The length of the CDR3 is 15 residues. Per the germline V gene, CDR1 is SGHRS and CDR2 is YFSETQ. Trimming cost V 8 bases and J 0 bases; bases outside gene matches: 7.

This sequence joins TRBV5-6 and TRBJ1-1; TRBD1 might be the D (6 bases). The V end lost 0 bases, the J end lost 2 bases, and 14 bases lay between the germline ends. CDR3 length: 16 amino acids. Germline CDR1 SGHDT, CDR2 YYEEEE. CDR3 DNA: TGTGCCAGCAGCTTGGGAACAGGGTCTATCAACACTGAAGCTTTCTTT. This codes for CASSLGTGSINTEAFF.

The V and J genes are TRBV13 and TRBJ1-1; 9 bases line up with TRBD1. Germline V gene lookup returns CDR1 PRHDT and CDR2 FYEKMQ (reference sequence). This CDR3 spans 14 amino acids. V shed 5 bases and J 3 bases; nucleotides not matched to a gene: 4. The CDR3 DNA is TGTGCCAGCAGCCTGAACAGGGGGCACACTGAAGCTTTCTTT. This sequence encodes CASSLNRGHTEAFF. The full variable domain, with the rest looked up from reference TRBV13 and TRBJ1-1, is AAGVIQSPRHLIKEKRETATLKCYPIPRHDTVYWYQQGPGQDPQFLISFYEKMQSDKGSIPDRFSAQQFSDYHSELNMSSLELGDSALYFCASSLNRGHTEAFFGQGTRLTVV.

The V and J genes are TRBV10-3 and TRBJ1-3; a possible D gene is TRBD1 (6 bases). V lost 2 bases and J lost 2, with 13 bases in between. Germline assignment: CDR1 ENHRY and CDR2 SYGVKD. This CDR3 has 16 amino acids. The chain's CDR3 is CAISERGGRAGNTIYF. CDR3 DNA sequence: TGTGCCATCAGTGAGAGGGGGGGACGGGCTGGAAACACCATATATTTT.

The chain carries TRBV2 and TRBJ2-1; TRBD2 aligns across 7 bases. Looked up from germline, CDR1 is SNHLY and CDR2 is FYNNEI. V shed 5 bases, J shed 4 bases, and the junction held 2 bases outside the gene matches. The CDR3 spans 13 residues. The CDR3 nucleotides read TGTGCCAGCAGTACGGGGGGATACAATGAGCAGTTCTTC. This gives the protein CASSTGGYNEQFF.

The rearrangement joins TRBV6-5 to TRBJ1-6, with TRBD1 matching over 7 bases. This CDR3 region has 14 residues. In germline, CDR1 is MNHEY, CDR2 SVGAGI. Germline trimming cut 4 bases from V and 7 bases from J; bases unmatched to any gene: 4. This CDR3 is CASSSTGRNSPLHF. Here the CDR3 DNA reads TGTGCCAGCAGTTCGACAGGGCGGAATTCACCCCTCCACTTT.

J is TRBJ2-4 and V is TRBV21-1; the table's TRBD2 call for D was not verified on the DNA. TRBV21-1 is a documented pseudogene. The CDR3 length is 16 residues. DNA of the CDR3: TGTGCCAGCAGCAAAGGGGGGGGACTAGCCAAAAACATTCAGTACTTC. This translates into CASSKGGGLAKNIQYF.

The chain joins TRBV30 to TRBJ2-1; TRBD2 agrees at 8 bases. In germline, CDR1 is GTSNPN, CDR2 SVGIG (reference sequence). The junction had 4 bases not matched to a gene; V was cut back by 0 bases and J by 3 bases. The CDR3 runs to 15 residues. CDR3 sequence: CAWSVTSGIYNEQFF. DNA of the CDR3: TGTGCCTGGAGTGTCACTAGCGGAATCTACAATGAGCAGTTCTTC.

The rearrangement links TRBV6-5 to TRBJ2-5; D gene uncertain. Trimming cost V 3 bases and J 5 bases, with 13 bases left between them. The germline V gene encodes CDR1 MNHEY and CDR2 SVGAGI. The CDR3 loop spans 14 amino acids. CDR3: CASSYLTNRETQYF. DNA of the CDR3: TGTGCCAGCAGTTATCTCACTAACCGGGAGACCCAGTACTTC.

This rearrangement joins TRBV30 to TRBJ2-7; 10 bases fit TRBD2. CDR3 length: 15 amino acids. After removal of 1 base from V and 0 bases from J, the junction contained 3 bases not matched to a gene. CDR1 and CDR2 (germline): GTSNPN, SVGIG (reference sequence). CDR3 DNA: TGTGCCTGGAGTGCCGGACTAGCGGTCTCCTACGAGCAGTACTTC. Its translation: CAWSAGLAVSYEQYF.

This chain connects TRBV29-1 to TRBJ1-1; 7 nucleotides line up with TRBD1. Germline values: CDR1 SQVTM, CDR2 ANQGSEA. The CDR3 length is 13 residues. V lost 5 bases to trimming and J lost 4 bases; unmatched junction nucleotides: 7. The CDR3 sequence is CSVLRTGSTEAFF. CDR3 DNA sequence: TGCAGCGTTCTTCGGACAGGCAGCACTGAAGCTTTCTTT.

The DNA for the CDR3 is TGTGCCAGCAGTTATAACAGGGCCGGGGAGCTGTTTTTT. Residues: CASSYNRAGELFF. This chain links TRBV6-5 with TRBJ2-2; the D gene is possibly TRBD1 (6 bases). V was cut by 3 bases and J by 6 bases, with 8 bases left in between. This CDR3 comprises 13 residues. Per germline, CDR1 MNHEY and CDR2 SVGAGI.

This chain links TRBV7-9 with TRBJ2-2, with TRBD1 as a possible D gene (5 bases). Trimming shortened V by 0 bases and J by 6 bases, and 11 bases separated the two germline ends. Germline V gene sequence: CDR1 SEHNR, CDR2 FQNEAQ (reference sequence). The CDR3 totals 15 residues. The CDR3 region is CASSLAGQVPGELFF. The CDR3 DNA is TGTGCCAGCAGCTTAGCGGGGCAAGTTCCCGGGGAGCTGTTTTTT.

CDR3 coding DNA: TGCAGCGTCAGGACAGGGGTCACGGATGAGCAGTTCTTC. This sequence encodes CSVRTGVTDEQFF. The genes are TRBV29-1 and TRBJ2-1; 9 nucleotides agree with TRBD1. Trimming took 6 bases from V and 8 from J; bases not matched to a gene: 8. Germline values: CDR1 SQVTM, CDR2 ANQGSEA. The CDR3 runs 13 residues.

The chain links TRBV20-1 to TRBJ1-2, with D possibly being TRBD1 (5 bases). Germline V CDR1 and CDR2: DFQATT, SNEGSKA (reference sequence). The CDR3 runs 15 residues. V was pared by 3 bases and J by 4 bases, with 18 bases between. CDR3: CSASPPPGGVYGYTF. The CDR3 DNA follows: TGCAGTGCTAGTCCCCCCCCGGGAGGGGTCTATGGCTACACCTTC.